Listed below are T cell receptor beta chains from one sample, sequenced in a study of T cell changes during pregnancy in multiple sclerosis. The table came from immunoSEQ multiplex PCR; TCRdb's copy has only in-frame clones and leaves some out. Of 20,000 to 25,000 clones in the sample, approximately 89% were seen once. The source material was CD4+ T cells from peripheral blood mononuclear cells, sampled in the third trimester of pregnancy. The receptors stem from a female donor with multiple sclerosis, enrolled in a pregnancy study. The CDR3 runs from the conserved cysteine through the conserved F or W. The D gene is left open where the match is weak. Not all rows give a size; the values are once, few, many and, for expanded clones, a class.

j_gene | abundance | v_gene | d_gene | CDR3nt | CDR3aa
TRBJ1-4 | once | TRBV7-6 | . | TGTGCCAGCAGCGCCCAGACACGTACCAATGAAAAACTGTTTTTT | CASSAQTRTNEKLFF
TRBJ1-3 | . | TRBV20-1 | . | TGCAGTGCTATCGGGGGAAACACCATATATTTT | CSAIGGNTIYF
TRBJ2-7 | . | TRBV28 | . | TGTGCCAGCAGTTTCGGGGTGGGCAGGGGATCCTACGAGCAGTACTTC | CASSFGVGRGSYEQYF
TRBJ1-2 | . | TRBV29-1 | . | TGCAGCGTTGCCCAGGCGTCTGACTATGGCTACACCTTC | CSVAQASDYGYTF
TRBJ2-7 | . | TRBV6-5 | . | TGTGCCAGCAGTTACTCGCACATCACCTACGAGCAGTACTTC | CASSYSHITYEQYF
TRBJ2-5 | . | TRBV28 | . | TGTGCCAGCAGTTTATGGGTGGCGGGGGAGACCCAGTACTTC | CASSLWVAGETQYF
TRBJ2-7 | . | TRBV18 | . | TGTGCCAGCTCACCACGGTTGACCCGGAGATCCAGCGAGCAGTACTTC | CASSPRLTRRSSEQYF
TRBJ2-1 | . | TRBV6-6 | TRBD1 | TGTGCCAGCAGTAGACAGGGGGACTCCAATGAGCAGTTCTTC | CASSRQGDSNEQFF
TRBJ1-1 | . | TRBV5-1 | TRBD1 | TGCGCCAGCACAATCGGGGACAGGGGCCCCACTGAAGCTTTCTTT | CASTIGDRGPTEAFF
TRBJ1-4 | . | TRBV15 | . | TGTGCCACCAGCAGAGGGCGACAGGCCTACAGGGCTAATGAAAAACTGTTTTTT | CATSRGRQAYRANEKLFF
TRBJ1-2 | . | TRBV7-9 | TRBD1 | TGTGCCAGCAGCCCCCTTGGATTGGGACAGGGAACGGACGGCTACACCTTC | CASSPLGLGQGTDGYTF
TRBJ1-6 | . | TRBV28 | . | TGTGCCAGCAGTTTAATGGGCAGGGGCCCCTCTGGATCACCCCTCCACTTT | CASSLMGRGPSGSPLHF
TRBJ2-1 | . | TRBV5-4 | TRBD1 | TGTGCCAGCGAGGACAGGGGACAATTTTTTTCCAATGAGCAGTTCTTC | CASEDRGQFFSNEQFF
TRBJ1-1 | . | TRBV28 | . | TGTGCCACGGGGGGCCCTTTTTTCTTT | CATGGPFFF
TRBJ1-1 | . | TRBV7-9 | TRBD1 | TGTGCCAGCAGCTTCTCGACAGGGACGGAAGCTTTCTTT | CASSFSTGTEAFF
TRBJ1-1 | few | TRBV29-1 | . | TGCAGCGTTGACGAGAGGACTGAAGCTTTCTTT | CSVDERTEAFF
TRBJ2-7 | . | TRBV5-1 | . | TGCGCCAGCAGCTTAAATACCTACGAGCAGTACTTC | CASSLNTYEQYF
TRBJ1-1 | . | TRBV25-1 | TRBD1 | TGTGCCAGCAGCGGAAACCCTCGGGACAGGGGGCGGACTGAAGCTTTCTTT | CASSGNPRDRGRTEAFF
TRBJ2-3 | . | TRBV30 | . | TGTGCCTGGAGTGGGGCGCAGGGCGCATATACGCAGTATTTT | CAWSGAQGAYTQYF
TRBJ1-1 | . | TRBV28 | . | TGTGCCAGCAGTCCGGGGACTCCCTTAACTGAAGCTTTCTTT | CASSPGTPLTEAFF
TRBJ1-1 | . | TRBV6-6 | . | TGTGCCAGCAGTTGGCGCGACAGAGCTCCTGAAGCTTTCTTT | CASSWRDRAPEAFF
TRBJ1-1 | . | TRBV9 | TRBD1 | TGTGCCAGCAGCCCCCGACAGGGGAAGAACACTGAAGCTTTCTTT | CASSPRQGKNTEAFF
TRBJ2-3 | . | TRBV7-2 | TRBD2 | TGTGCCAGCAGCTTCCGGGGGGGCACAGATACGCAGTATTTT | CASSFRGGTDTQYF
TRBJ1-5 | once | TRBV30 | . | TGTGCCTGGGCCAAGGGGAGCAATCAGCCCCAGCATTTT | CAWAKGSNQPQHF
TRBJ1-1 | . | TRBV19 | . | TGTGCCAGTGAAGAGGGACTAGTAGGAACTGAAGCTTTCTTT | CASEEGLVGTEAFF
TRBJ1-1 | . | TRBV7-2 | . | TGTGCCAGCAGCTTGAGGGAGACTGAAGCTTTCTTT | CASSLRETEAFF
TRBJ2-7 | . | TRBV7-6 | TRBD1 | TGTGCCAGCAGCCGCCGGGACAGGGTTGAGGAGCAGTACTTC | CASSRRDRVEEQYF
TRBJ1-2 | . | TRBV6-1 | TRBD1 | TGTGCCAGCAGTTCGACAGGGAACTATGGCTACACCTTC | CASSSTGNYGYTF
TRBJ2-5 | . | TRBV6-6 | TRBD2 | TGTGCCAGCCTAGCGGGGGCCCGCGGGGAGACCCAGTACTTC | CASLAGARGETQYF
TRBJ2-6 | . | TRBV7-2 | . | TGTGCCAGCAGCACGAGACGACAAAGTCGGGCCAACGTCCTGACTTTC | CASSTRRQSRANVLTF
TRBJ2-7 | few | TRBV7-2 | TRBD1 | TGTGCCAGCAGCCTAGGGAGGTGGGCAGGGGGCGGACGGCAGTACTTC | CASSLGRWAGGGRQYF
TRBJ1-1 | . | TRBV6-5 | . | TGTGCCAGCACCCTGGGCCAACCCTTGGTAACTGAAGCTTTCTTT | CASTLGQPLVTEAFF
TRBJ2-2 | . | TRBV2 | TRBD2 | TGTGCCAGCAGTGAAAAGGAACGGGGAGCGGGGGTCCGCACCGGGGAGCTGTTTTTT | CASSEKERGAGVRTGELFF
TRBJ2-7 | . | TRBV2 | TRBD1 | TGTGCCAGCAGCGATCAGGGGGCCGACTACGAGCAGTACTTC | CASSDQGADYEQYF
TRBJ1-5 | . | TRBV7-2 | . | TGTGCCAGCAGCTTACTACAGGAAGACCAGCCCCAGCATTTT | CASSLLQEDQPQHF
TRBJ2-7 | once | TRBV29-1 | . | TGCAGCGTTGGGTACGGCTACGAGCAGTACTTC | CSVGYGYEQYF
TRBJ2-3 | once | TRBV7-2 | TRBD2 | TGTGCCAGCAGCACCCGACTAGCCGGGAGCACAGATACGCAGTATTTT | CASSTRLAGSTDTQYF
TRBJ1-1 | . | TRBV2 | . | TGTGCCAGCAGTCGGGAGGTCGCAGCTTTCTTT | CASSREVAAFF
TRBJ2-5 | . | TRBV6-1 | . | TGTGCCAGCAGTGAATCAGGGGAAGAGACCCAGTACTTC | CASSESGEETQYF
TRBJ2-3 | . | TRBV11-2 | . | TGTGCCAGCAGCTTAAGCGGGACATCAGGTGATACGCAGTATTTT | CASSLSGTSGDTQYF
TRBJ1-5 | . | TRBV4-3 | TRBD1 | TGCGCCAGCAGCTTACGACAGGGGAATCAGCCCCAGCATTTT | CASSLRQGNQPQHF
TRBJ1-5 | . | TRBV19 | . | TGTGCCAGTAGCGAAACAGGGATCAGCAATCAGCCCCAGCATTTT | CASSETGISNQPQHF
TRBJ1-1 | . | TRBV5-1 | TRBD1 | TGCGCCAGCAGCTACCGACAGGGGCTGAACACTGAAGCTTTCTTT | CASSYRQGLNTEAFF
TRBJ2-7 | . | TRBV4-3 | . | TGCGCCAGCAGCCAAGAGCAGGGGCTTAACTACGAGCAGTACTTC | CASSQEQGLNYEQYF
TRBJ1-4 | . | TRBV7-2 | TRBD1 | TGTGCCAGCAGTCAATCGACAGGGGGCAACGAAAAACTGTTTTTT | CASSQSTGGNEKLFF
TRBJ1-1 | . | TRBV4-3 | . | TGCGCCAGCAGCCCACGAATCGGGGTTGGAGCTTTCTTT | CASSPRIGVGAFF
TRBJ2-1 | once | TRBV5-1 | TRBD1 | TGCGCCAGCAGCTTGATTGGGCAGGGGGCCAACAATGAGCAGTTCTTC | CASSLIGQGANNEQFF
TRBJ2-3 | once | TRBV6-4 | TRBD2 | TGTGCCAGCAGTTTAGAGCGGGAAGCAGATACGCAGTATTTT | CASSLEREADTQYF
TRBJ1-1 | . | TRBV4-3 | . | TGCGCCAGCAGCCAAGTCGGCAGGGACACTGAAGCTTTCTTT | CASSQVGRDTEAFF
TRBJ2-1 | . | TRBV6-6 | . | TGTGCCAGCGGTGAGCGCCACAATGAGCAGTTCTTC | CASGERHNEQFF
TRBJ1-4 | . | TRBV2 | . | TGTGCCAGCAGTGCGGACAGACCCCGTTATAATGAAAAACTGTTTTTT | CASSADRPRYNEKLFF
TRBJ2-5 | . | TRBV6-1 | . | TGTGCCAGCAGAGGAGGTAACAGGGAGACGGAGACCCAGTACTTC | CASRGGNRETETQYF
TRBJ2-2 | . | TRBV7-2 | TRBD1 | TGTGCCAGCAGCCCAACCCGGACAGGGCCCGGGGAGCTGTTTTTT | CASSPTRTGPGELFF
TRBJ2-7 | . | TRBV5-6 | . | TGTGCCAGCAGCTCCTTATTCTACGAGCAGTACTTC | CASSSLFYEQYF